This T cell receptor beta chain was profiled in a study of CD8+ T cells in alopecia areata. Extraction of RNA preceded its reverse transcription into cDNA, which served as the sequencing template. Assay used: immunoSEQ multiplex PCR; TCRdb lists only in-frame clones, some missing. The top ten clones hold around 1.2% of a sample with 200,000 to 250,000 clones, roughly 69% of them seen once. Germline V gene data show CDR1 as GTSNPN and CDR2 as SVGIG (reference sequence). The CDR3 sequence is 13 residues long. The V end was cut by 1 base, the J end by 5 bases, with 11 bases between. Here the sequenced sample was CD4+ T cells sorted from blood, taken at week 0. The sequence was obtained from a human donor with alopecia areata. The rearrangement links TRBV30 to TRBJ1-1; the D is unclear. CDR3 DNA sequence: TGTGCCTGGAGTGAAAACATCGGGACTGAAGCTTTCTTT. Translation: CAWSENIGTEAFF. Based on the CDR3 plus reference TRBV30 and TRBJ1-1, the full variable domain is SQTIHQWPATLVQPVGSPLSLECTVEGTSNPNLYWYRQAAGRGLQLLFYSVGIGQISSEVPQNLSASRPQDRQFILSSKKLLLSDSGFYLCAWSENIGTEAFFGQGTRLTVV.